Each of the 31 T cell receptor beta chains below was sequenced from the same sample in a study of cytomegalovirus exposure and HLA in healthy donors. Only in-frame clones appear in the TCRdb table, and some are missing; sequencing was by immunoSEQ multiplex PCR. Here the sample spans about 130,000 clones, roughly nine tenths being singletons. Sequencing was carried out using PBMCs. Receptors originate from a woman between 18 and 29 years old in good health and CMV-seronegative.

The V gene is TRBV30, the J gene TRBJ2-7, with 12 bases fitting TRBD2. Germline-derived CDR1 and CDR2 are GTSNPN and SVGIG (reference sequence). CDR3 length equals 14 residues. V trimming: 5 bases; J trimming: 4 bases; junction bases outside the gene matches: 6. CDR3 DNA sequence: TGTGCCTGGGGCCTAGCGGGAGGGTCGTACGAGCAGTACTTC. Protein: CAWGLAGGSYEQYF.

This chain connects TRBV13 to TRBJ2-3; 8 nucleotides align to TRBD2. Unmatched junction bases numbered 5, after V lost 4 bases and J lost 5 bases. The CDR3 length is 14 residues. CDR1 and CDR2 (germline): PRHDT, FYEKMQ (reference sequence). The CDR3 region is CASSSSGSLDTQYF. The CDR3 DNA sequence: TGTGCCAGCAGCTCGAGCGGGAGTCTAGATACGCAGTATTTT.

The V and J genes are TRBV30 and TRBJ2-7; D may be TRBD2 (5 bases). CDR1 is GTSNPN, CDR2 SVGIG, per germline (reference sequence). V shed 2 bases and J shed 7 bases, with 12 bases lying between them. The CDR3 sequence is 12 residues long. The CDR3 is CAWSREHGEQYV. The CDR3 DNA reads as TGTGCCTGGAGTAGGGAGCACGGGGAGCAGTACGTC.

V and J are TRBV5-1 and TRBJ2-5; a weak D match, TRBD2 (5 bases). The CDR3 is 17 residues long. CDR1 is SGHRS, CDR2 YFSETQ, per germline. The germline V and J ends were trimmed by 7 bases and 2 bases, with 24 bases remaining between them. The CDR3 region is CASFLDLRGSPQETQYF. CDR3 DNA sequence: TGCGCCAGCTTTCTCGATCTCCGAGGGTCCCCTCAAGAGACCCAGTACTTC.

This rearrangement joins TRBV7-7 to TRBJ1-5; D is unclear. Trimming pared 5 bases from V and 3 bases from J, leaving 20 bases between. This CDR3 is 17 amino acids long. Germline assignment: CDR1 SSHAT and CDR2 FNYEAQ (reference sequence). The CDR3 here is CASSITFPGRPNQPQHF. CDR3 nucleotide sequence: TGTGCCAGCAGCATTACGTTTCCAGGTCGGCCCAATCAGCCCCAGCATTTT.

CDR3 sequence reads: CAWSIGTGGNYEQYF. The CDR3 nucleotides are TGTGCCTGGAGTATCGGGACAGGGGGAAACTACGAGCAGTACTTC. The chain recombines TRBV30 with TRBJ2-7; 11 nucleotides line up with TRBD1. The germline gives CDR1 GTSNPN, CDR2 SVGIG (reference sequence). The CDR3 is made up of 15 amino acids. With 2 bases clipped from V and 3 bases from J, the junction kept 6 bases outside the gene matches.

The CDR3 sequence is CASSYSGGGADTQYF. The CDR3, as DNA: TGTGCCAGCAGTTACTCGGGCGGGGGGGCAGATACGCAGTATTTT. This chain joins TRBV6-5 and TRBJ2-3; 9 bases fit TRBD2. The V gene end was trimmed by 0 bases and the J gene end by 4 bases; junction bases not matched to a gene: 2. Germline values: CDR1 MNHEY, CDR2 SVGAGI. This CDR3 contains 15 residues.

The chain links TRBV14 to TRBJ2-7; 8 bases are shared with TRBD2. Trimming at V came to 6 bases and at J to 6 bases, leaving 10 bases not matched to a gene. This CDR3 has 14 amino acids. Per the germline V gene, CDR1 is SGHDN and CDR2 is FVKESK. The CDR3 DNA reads TGTGCCAGCAGAAAAGGCGGGGGGCGCCTCGAGCAGTACTTC. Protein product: CASRKGGGRLEQYF.

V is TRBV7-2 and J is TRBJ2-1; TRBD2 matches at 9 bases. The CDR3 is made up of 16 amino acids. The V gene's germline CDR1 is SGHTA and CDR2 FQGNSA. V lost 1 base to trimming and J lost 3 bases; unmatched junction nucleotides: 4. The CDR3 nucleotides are TGTGCCAGCAGCTTAGGCCAAGCGGGAGGCTACAATGAGCAGTTCTTC. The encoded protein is CASSLGQAGGYNEQFF.

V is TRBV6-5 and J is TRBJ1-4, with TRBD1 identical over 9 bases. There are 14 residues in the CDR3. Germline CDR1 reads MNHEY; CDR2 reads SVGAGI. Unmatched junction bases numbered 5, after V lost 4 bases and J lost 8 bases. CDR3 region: CASSSTGGNEKLFF. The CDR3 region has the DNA TGTGCCAGCAGTTCAACAGGGGGCAACGAAAAACTGTTTTTT.

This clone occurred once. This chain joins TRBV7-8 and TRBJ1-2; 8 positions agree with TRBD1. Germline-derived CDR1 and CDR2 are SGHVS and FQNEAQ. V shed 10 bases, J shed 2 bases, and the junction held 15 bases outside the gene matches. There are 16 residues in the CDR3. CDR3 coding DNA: TGTGCCACACCTCGGGGACAGGCAAACCAGAACTATGGCTACACCTTC. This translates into CATPRGQANQNYGYTF.

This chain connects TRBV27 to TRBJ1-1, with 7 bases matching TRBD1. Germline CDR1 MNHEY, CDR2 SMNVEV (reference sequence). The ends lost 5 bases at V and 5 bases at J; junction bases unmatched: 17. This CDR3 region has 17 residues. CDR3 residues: CASSPLQGREGSTEAFF. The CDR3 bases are TGTGCCAGCAGTCCCCTACAGGGGCGAGAGGGATCGACTGAAGCTTTCTTT.

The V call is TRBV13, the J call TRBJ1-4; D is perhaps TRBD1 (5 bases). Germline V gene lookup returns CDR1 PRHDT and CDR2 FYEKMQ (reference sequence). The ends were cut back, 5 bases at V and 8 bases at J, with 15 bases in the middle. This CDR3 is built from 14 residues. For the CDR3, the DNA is TGTGCCAGCAGCGGGGCGAGGATGAAGGAAAAACTGTTTTTT. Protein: CASSGARMKEKLFF.

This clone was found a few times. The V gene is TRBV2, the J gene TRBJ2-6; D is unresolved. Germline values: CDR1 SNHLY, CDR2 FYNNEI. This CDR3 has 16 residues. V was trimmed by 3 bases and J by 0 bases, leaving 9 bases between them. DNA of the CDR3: TGTGCCAGCAGTGACGTTCGTAGCTCTGGGGCCAACGTCCTGACTTTC. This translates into CASSDVRSSGANVLTF.

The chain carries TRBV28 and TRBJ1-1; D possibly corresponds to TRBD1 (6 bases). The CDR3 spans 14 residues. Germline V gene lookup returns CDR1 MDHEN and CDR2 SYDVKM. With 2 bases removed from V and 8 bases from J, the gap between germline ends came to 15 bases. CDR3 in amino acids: CASSLRQGRREAFF. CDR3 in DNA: TGTGCCAGCAGTTTACGTCAGGGGCGCAGGGAAGCTTTCTTT.

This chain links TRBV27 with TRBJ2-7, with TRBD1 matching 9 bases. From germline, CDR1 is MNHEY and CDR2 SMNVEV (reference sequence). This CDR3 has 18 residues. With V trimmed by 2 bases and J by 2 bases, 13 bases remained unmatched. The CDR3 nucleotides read TGTGCCAGCAGTTTAGAATATGCCTCCGGGACAGGGACCTACGAGCAGTACTTC. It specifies CASSLEYASGTGTYEQYF.

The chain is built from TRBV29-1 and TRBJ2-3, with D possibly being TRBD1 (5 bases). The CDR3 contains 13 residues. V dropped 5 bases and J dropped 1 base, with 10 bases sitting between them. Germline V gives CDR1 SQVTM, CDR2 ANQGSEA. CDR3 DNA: TGCAGCGTTAGGGGAACGCGCACAGATACGCAGTATTTT. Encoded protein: CSVRGTRTDTQYF.

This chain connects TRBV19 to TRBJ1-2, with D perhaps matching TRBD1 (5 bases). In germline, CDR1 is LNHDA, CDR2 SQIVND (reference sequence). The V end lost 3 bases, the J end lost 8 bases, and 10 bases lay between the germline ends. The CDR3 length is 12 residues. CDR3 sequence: CASSIPGPGYTF. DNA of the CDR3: TGTGCCAGTAGTATTCCAGGGCCCGGCTACACCTTC.

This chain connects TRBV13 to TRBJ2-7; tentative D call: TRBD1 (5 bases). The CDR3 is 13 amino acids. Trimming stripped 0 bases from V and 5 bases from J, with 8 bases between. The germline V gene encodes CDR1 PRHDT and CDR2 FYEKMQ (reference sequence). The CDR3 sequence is CASSLGDTNEQYV. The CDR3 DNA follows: TGTGCCAGCAGCTTAGGGGACACTAACGAGCAGTACGTC.

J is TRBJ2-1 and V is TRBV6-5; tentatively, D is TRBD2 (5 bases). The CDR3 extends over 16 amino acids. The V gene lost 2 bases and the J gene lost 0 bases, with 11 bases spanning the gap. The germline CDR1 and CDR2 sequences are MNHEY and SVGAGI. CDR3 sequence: CASSYGSGFSYNEQFF. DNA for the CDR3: TGTGCCAGCAGTTACGGCAGCGGATTCTCCTACAATGAGCAGTTCTTC.

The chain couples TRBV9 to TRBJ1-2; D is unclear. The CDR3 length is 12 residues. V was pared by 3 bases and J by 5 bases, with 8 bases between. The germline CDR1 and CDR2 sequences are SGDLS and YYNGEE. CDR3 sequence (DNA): TGTGCCAGCAGCGCGGGTTCTTATGGCTACACCTTC. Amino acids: CASSAGSYGYTF.

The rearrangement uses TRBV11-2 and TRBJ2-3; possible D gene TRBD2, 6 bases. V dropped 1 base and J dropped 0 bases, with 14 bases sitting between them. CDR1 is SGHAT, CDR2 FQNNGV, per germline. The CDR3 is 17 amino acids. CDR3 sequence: CASSLAGNSGSTDTQYF. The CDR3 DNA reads TGTGCCAGCAGCTTAGCTGGTAATAGCGGAAGCACAGATACGCAGTATTTT.

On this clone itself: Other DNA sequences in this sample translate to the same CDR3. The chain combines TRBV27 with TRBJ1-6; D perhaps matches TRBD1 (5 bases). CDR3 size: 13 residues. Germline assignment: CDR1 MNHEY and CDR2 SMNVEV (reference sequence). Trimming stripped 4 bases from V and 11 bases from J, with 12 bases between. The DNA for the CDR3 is TGTGCCAGCAGTTCGTTCCGGGGGGCACCCCTCCACTTT. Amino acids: CASSSFRGAPLHF.

CDR3 coding DNA: TGTGCCAGCACACACCGGACAGGGGGGAGGAATGAGCAGTTCTTC. It codes for CASTHRTGGRNEQFF. V usage is TRBV6-6 and J usage is TRBJ2-1; 10 bases fit TRBD1. Per the germline V gene, CDR1 is MNHNY and CDR2 is SVGAGI (reference sequence). This CDR3 comprises 15 residues. V dropped 7 bases and J dropped 7; count of bases not matched to a gene: 10.

DNA of the CDR3: TGTGCCAGCAGCTTAGCGCGGGACTACACGCCTCAAGAGACCCAGTACTTC. As protein: CASSLARDYTPQETQYF. The chain joins TRBV7-9 to TRBJ2-5; TRBD2 matches at 7 bases. This CDR3 contains 17 residues. J lost 2 bases, V lost 0 bases, and 9 bases had no gene match. Per germline, CDR1 SEHNR and CDR2 FQNEAQ (reference sequence). Filled out from reference TRBV7-9 and TRBJ2-5, the complete variable domain reads DTGVSQNPRHKITKRGQNVTFRCDPISEHNRLYWYRQTLGQGPEFLTYFQNEAQLEKSRLLSDRFSAERPKGSFSTLEIQRTEQGDSAMYLCASSLARDYTPQETQYFGPGTRLLVL.

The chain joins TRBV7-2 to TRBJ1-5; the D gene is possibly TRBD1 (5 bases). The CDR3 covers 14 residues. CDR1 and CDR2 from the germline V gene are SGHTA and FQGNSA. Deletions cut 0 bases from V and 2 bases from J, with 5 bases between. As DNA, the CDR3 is TGTGCCAGCAGCTTAGCCAGGGGCAATCAGCCCCAGCATTTT. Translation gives CASSLARGNQPQHF.

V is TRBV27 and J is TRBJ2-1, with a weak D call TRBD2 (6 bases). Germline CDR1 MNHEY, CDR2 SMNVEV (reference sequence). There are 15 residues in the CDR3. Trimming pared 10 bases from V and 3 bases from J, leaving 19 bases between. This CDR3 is CATLPMEGFYNEQFF. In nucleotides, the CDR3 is TGTGCCACTCTCCCCATGGAGGGGTTCTACAATGAGCAGTTCTTC.

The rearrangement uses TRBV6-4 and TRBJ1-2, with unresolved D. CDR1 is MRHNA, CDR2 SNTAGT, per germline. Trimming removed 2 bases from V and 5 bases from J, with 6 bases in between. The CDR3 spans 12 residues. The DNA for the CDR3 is TGTGCCAGCAGTGACGAGGGTTATGGCTACACCTTC. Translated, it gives CASSDEGYGYTF.

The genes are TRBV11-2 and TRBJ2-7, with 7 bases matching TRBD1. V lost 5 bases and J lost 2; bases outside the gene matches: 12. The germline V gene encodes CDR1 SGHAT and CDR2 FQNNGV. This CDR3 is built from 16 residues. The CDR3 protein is CASSPLNRQGAYEQYV. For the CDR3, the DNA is TGTGCCAGCAGCCCATTAAATCGACAGGGTGCCTACGAGCAGTACGTC.

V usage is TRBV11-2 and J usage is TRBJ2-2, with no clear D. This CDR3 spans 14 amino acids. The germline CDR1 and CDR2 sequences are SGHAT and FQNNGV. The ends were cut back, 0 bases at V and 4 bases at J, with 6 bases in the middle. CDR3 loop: CASSLEAVTGELFF. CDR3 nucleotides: TGTGCCAGCAGCTTAGAGGCGGTCACCGGGGAGCTGTTTTTT.

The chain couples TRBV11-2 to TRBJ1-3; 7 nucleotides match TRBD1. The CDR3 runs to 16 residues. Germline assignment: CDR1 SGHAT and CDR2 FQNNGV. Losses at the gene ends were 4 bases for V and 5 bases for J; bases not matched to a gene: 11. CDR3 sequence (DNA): TGTGCCAGCAGCTCCCCGACAGGGAGATTGAGAAACACCATATATTTT. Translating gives CASSSPTGRLRNTIYF.